These T cell receptor beta chains were read from a single sample in a study of blood T cell repertoires in COVID-19. This table comes from immunoSEQ multiplex PCR, and its TCRdb copy is limited to in-frame clones, with some not included. The sample shows some 350,000 clones, more than 75% of them seen only once. Sequenced: peripheral blood. The receptors shown here come from a woman aged 45-65 years with COVID-19, enrolled during active disease. Both conserved end residues are part of each CDR3. Fields, in order: D gene, J gene, clone size, V gene, CDR3 protein, CDR3 DNA. A D gene is named only where the DNA matches it firmly. Size values are once, few and many counts, or a class for expanded clones, and some rows have none.

-	TRBJ2-1	-	TRBV29-1	CSVGIRNNEQFF	TGCAGCGTTGGTATTAGAAACAATGAGCAGTTCTTC
TRBD1	TRBJ2-3	-	TRBV19	CARIEATGGGLFTDTQYF	TGTGCCAGGATAGAGGCGACAGGGGGCGGACTTTTCACAGATACGCAGTATTTT
-	TRBJ2-1	-	TRBV20-1	CSAEHAGEQFF	TGCAGTGCCGAGCATGCTGGTGAGCAGTTCTTC
-	TRBJ2-5	once	TRBV6-5	CASSYPQAGFETQYF	TGTGCCAGCAGTTACCCGCAGGCGGGATTCGAGACCCAGTACTTC
-	TRBJ1-2	-	TRBV7-8	CASSPGTDNYGYTF	TGTGCCAGCAGTCCCGGCACAGATAACTATGGCTACACCTTC
TRBD2	TRBJ2-1	once	TRBV5-6	CASSFEREAQFF	TGTGCCAGCAGCTTTGAGCGGGAGGCGCAGTTCTTC
-	TRBJ2-5	-	TRBV20-1	CSPLGETQYF	TGCAGCCCACTCGGAGAGACCCAGTACTTC
TRBD1	TRBJ1-2	once	TRBV3-1/TRBV3-2	CASSRTGGNYGYTF	TGTGCCAGCAGCCGGACAGGCGGCAACTATGGCTACACCTTC
TRBD2	TRBJ2-7	-	TRBV4-2	CASSQDLTSGHYEQYF	TGTGCCAGCAGCCAAGATTTGACTAGCGGGCATTACGAGCAGTACTTC
TRBD1	TRBJ2-7	-	TRBV7-9	CASSQTGVSSYEQYF	TGTGCCAGCAGCCAGACAGGGGTAAGCTCCTACGAGCAGTACTTC
TRBD2	TRBJ2-7	-	TRBV30	CASKREFGDEQYF	TGTGCCTCTAAGCGGGAGTTCGGCGACGAGCAGTACTTC
TRBD1	TRBJ2-7	-	TRBV6-6	CASTRDRTFYEQYF	TGTGCCAGCACCCGGGACAGGACCTTCTACGAGCAGTACTTC
TRBD2	TRBJ2-2	-	TRBV27	CASGTSGRTNTGELFF	TGTGCCAGCGGCACTAGCGGGAGGACGAACACCGGGGAGCTGTTTTTT
-	TRBJ2-1	-	TRBV18	CASSSTSGEQFF	TGTGCCAGCTCATCGACTAGTGGGGAGCAGTTCTTC
-	TRBJ1-3	-	TRBV7-9	CASSFPGGNTIYF	TGTGCCAGCAGCTTTCCTGGCGGAAACACCATATATTTT
TRBD2	TRBJ2-1	-	TRBV4-1	CASSQPGAGGPGEQFF	TGCGCCAGCAGCCAACCAGGAGCGGGAGGGCCCGGTGAGCAGTTCTTC
TRBD2	TRBJ2-1	-	TRBV10-3	CAISDPGLASNEQFF	TGTGCCATCAGTGATCCGGGACTAGCGAGCAATGAGCAGTTCTTC
TRBD2	TRBJ2-3	-	TRBV12-5	CASGLRLAGADTDTQYF	TGTGCTAGTGGTTTGAGACTAGCGGGAGCCGACACAGATACGCAGTATTTT
TRBD1	TRBJ1-1	-	TRBV5-6	CASSVRDRGLLGEAFF	TGTGCCAGCAGCGTACGGGACAGGGGGCTTTTGGGTGAAGCTTTCTTT
TRBD2	TRBJ2-1	-	TRBV19	CASRPGTSGIHEQFF	TGTGCCAGTAGGCCCGGGACTAGCGGGATCCATGAGCAGTTCTTC
TRBD1	TRBJ2-1	-	TRBV6-5	CASSLDRDNEQFF	TGTGCCAGCAGTCTCGACAGGGACAATGAGCAGTTCTTC
TRBD1	TRBJ1-1	-	TRBV6-4	CASSPQGAVTEAFF	TGTGCCAGCAGCCCACAGGGGGCGGTCACTGAAGCTTTCTTT
TRBD2	TRBJ2-5	once	TRBV7-7	CASSPGAGGDGTQYF	TGTGCTAGCAGCCCGGGTGCGGGAGGCGACGGGACCCAGTACTTC
-	TRBJ1-5	-	TRBV15	CATSPAGGSNQPQHF	TGTGCCACCAGCCCCGCAGGCGGGAGCAATCAGCCCCAGCATTTT
TRBD2	TRBJ2-2	-	TRBV6-2/TRBV6-3	CASSYPSGANTGELFF	TGTGCCAGCAGTTACCCTAGCGGGGCTAACACCGGGGAGCTGTTTTTT
-	TRBJ2-7	-	TRBV4-3	CASSQGTSSYYEQYF	TGCGCCAGCAGCCAAGGGACTTCCTCCTACTACGAGCAGTACTTC
TRBD2	TRBJ2-5	-	TRBV19	CASSPAGDRETQYF	TGTGCCAGTTCCCCCGCGGGGGATCGAGAGACCCAGTACTTC
-	TRBJ1-1	-	TRBV7-9	CASSLPPGAAKGEAFF	TGTGCCAGCAGCTTGCCGCCTGGGGCTGCAAAGGGCGAAGCTTTCTTT
-	TRBJ2-5	-	TRBV2	CASSFPLKETQYF	TGTGCCAGCAGTTTCCCACTTAAAGAGACCCAGTACTTC
-	TRBJ1-1	-	TRBV7-3	CASSLTGNTEAFF	TGTGCCAGCAGCTTGACAGGGAACACTGAAGCTTTCTTT
-	TRBJ2-1	-	TRBV14	CASSLGGSIYNEQFF	TGTGCCAGCAGCCTCGGGGGATCCATCTACAATGAGCAGTTCTTC
-	TRBJ1-2	-	TRBV6-5	CASSYVMSTDLRGYTF	TGTGCCAGCAGTTACGTTATGTCTACAGACCTTCGGGGCTACACCTTC
TRBD1	TRBJ1-3	-	TRBV7-8	CASSLVGTGAGNTIYF	TGTGCCAGCAGCTTAGTTGGGACAGGGGCTGGAAACACCATATATTTT
TRBD1	TRBJ1-2	-	TRBV19	CASSIGWDRWYTF	TGTGCCAGTAGTATAGGTTGGGACAGATGGTACACCTTC
TRBD1	TRBJ1-5	-	TRBV9	CASSSGTGEYSNQPQHF	TGTGCCAGCAGCTCGGGGACAGGTGAATATAGCAATCAGCCCCAGCATTTT
-	TRBJ1-2	-	TRBV6-2/TRBV6-3	CASSFTLSGLAGYGYTF	TGTGCCAGCAGTTTTACCCTGTCCGGGTTAGCGGGCTATGGCTACACCTTC